The 32 T cell receptor beta chains given below trace back to one sample, sequenced in a study of identical twins. Each CDR3 protein is one row after TCRdb ran MiXCR on the 5' RACE reads. This table holds just under 650,000 distinct CDR3 sequences, roughly 6.6% found once. These data also formed part of another study, on yellow fever vaccine responses in identical twins.

Input material: PBMCs. These receptors were collected from a woman aged 18 to 35 in good health.

This clonotype was seen many times. The chain recombines TRBV29-1 with TRBJ2-1; D call uncertain. The V gene's germline CDR1 is SQVTM and CDR2 ANQGSEA. The CDR3 runs 15 residues. V shed 6 bases and J shed 3 bases, with 18 bases lying between them. The DNA for the CDR3 is TGCAGCGTCGCCCCGGCGCCGGGTTTCTACAATGAGCAGTTCTTC. It encodes CSVAPAPGFYNEQFF.

In this sample, this clonotype turned up a few times. This rearrangement joins TRBV6-6 to TRBJ1-1; a possible D gene is TRBD1 (5 bases). Between the trimmed V and J ends, which lost 6 bases and 6 bases, there was a span of 14 bases. Germline V lookup: CDR1 MNHNY, CDR2 SVGAGI (reference sequence). The CDR3 has 13 amino acids. The CDR3 protein is CASSSQGGAEAFF. The CDR3 coding sequence is TGTGCCAGCAGCTCTCAGGGTGGGGCTGAAGCTTTCTTT.

There are a few counts of this clonotype. The CDR3 spells CASTPERSVEAFF. The CDR3 DNA reads as TGTGCCAGCACCCCCGAGCGGTCAGTCGAAGCTTTCTTT. V and J are TRBV12-3 or TRBV12-4 and TRBJ1-1, with D hard to call. V was pared by 7 bases and J by 8 bases, with 17 bases between. The CDR3 sequence is 13 residues long.

This clonotype turned up a few times. This rearrangement joins TRBV12-5 to TRBJ1-1; D is undetermined. The CDR3 is 13 residues long. Trimming left V 6 bases short and J 6 bases short, with 14 bases between. CDR1 is LGHNT, CDR2 FRNRAP, per germline. In DNA, the CDR3 is TGTGCTAGTGGCCCCAACTGGAGTGCTGAAGCTTTCTTT. This encodes CASGPNWSAEAFF.

The sample holds many counts of this clonotype. This sequence joins TRBV21-1 and TRBJ2-5; TRBD1 is taken as the D call from the table, unchecked against the DNA. TRBV21-1 represents a pseudogene. The CDR3 sequence is 17 residues long. The CDR3, as DNA: TGTGCCAGCAGCAAAGCCGATCGACAGACCGGACAAGAGACCCAGTACTTC. Translated: CASSKADRQTGQETQYF.

In this sample, this clonotype turned up a few times. V and J are TRBV25-1 and TRBJ2-5; D is unresolved. CDR1 MGHDK and CDR2 SYGVNS come from the germline V gene. Trimming removed 5 bases at V and 5 bases at J, with 15 bases between. This CDR3 contains 14 residues. The DNA of the CDR3 is TGTGCCAGCAGTCCCCAGGCCGGTGGGGAGACCCAGTACTTC. Its translation is CASSPQAGGETQYF. Using reference TRBV25-1 and TRBJ2-5 for the parts outside the CDR3, the full variable domain is EADIYQTPRYLVIGTGKKITLECSQTMGHDKMYWYQQDPGMELHLIHYSYGVNSTEKGDLSSESTVSRIRTEHFPLTLESARPSHTSQYLCASSPQAGGETQYFGPGTRLLVL.

This clonotype occurred many times. The chain employs TRBV3-1 and TRBJ2-1; D tentatively reads TRBD1 or TRBD2 (5 bases each). This CDR3 has 14 residues. Trimming cost V 5 bases and J 2 bases, with 10 bases left between them. Germline loops: CDR1 LGHDT, CDR2 YNNKEL (reference sequence). The CDR3, as DNA: TGTGCCAGCAGCTCTCCGGGACCCTACAATGAGCAGTTCTTC. This translates into CASSSPGPYNEQFF.

This clonotype was observed a handful of times. The chain uses TRBV4-2 and TRBJ2-2; either TRBD1 or TRBD2 may fit D (5 bases each). V lost 0 bases and J 1 base, leaving 9 bases between the germline ends. The CDR3 runs 16 residues. Germline CDR1 reads LGHNA; CDR2 reads YNFKEQ. The CDR3 is CASSQDTGLNTGELFF. For the CDR3, the DNA is TGTGCCAGCAGCCAAGACACGGGGCTGAACACCGGGGAGCTGTTTTTT.

This clonotype showed up many times. The chain has TRBV6-1 and TRBJ2-1, with TRBD2 as a possible D gene (6 bases). Germline loops: CDR1 MNHNS, CDR2 SASEGT. The CDR3 loop spans 15 amino acids. The V and J ends lost 6 bases and 3 bases respectively, with 15 bases between them. This chain's CDR3 is CASSPPGVSYNEQFF. CDR3 DNA sequence: TGTGCCAGCAGCCCCCCGGGAGTTAGCTACAATGAGCAGTTCTTC.

This clonotype appeared many times. J is TRBJ2-2 and V is TRBV18, with 9 positions matching TRBD1. The V and J ends lost 8 bases and 6 bases, in that order; junction bases with no gene match: 7. The germline V gene has CDR1 KGHSH and CDR2 LQKENI. The CDR3 has 14 residues. CDR3 in amino acids: CASQPGQGSGELFF. Here the CDR3 DNA reads TGTGCCAGCCAACCGGGACAGGGCTCCGGGGAGCTGTTTTTT.

This clonotype was recorded only once. The V and J genes are TRBV5-4 and TRBJ1-1; tentatively, D is TRBD1 (5 bases). Trimming took off 0 bases at V and 0 bases at J, with 9 bases between the two ends. The V gene's germline CDR1 is SGHNT and CDR2 YYREEE (reference sequence). This CDR3 comprises 15 residues. The CDR3 DNA reads as TGTGCCAGCAGCTTGGGGGGCGCAATGAACACTGAAGCTTTCTTT. This codes for CASSLGGAMNTEAFF.

This clonotype was seen ten or more times. The chain combines TRBV7-9 with TRBJ1-2, with D hard to call. This CDR3 is 15 amino acids long. V lost 4 bases to trimming and J lost 5 bases, with 17 bases between them. Germline V gene sequence: CDR1 SEHNR, CDR2 FQNEAQ (reference sequence). This CDR3 reads CASSSTLKPGYGYTF. As DNA, the CDR3 is TGTGCCAGCAGCTCGACCTTAAAACCGGGATATGGCTACACCTTC. Looking up the rest from reference TRBV7-9 and TRBJ1-2 gives the full variable domain: DTGVSQNPRHKITKRGQNVTFRCDPISEHNRLYWYRQTLGQGPEFLTYFQNEAQLEKSRLLSDRFSAERPKGSFSTLEIQRTEQGDSAMYLCASSSTLKPGYGYTFGSGTRLTVV.

The chain combines TRBV6-1 with TRBJ1-2; D is perhaps TRBD1 (5 bases). The CDR3 spans 14 residues. CDR1 is MNHNS, CDR2 SASEGT, per germline. V was clipped by 5 bases and J by 4 bases, with 14 bases between them. The CDR3 DNA reads TGTGCCAGCAGTCCCCTTCCGCAGGGCTATGGCTACACCTTC. This encodes CASSPLPQGYGYTF.

This clonotype was picked up many times. The genes are TRBV7-9 and TRBJ2-5; the match to TRBD2 covers 12 bases. The CDR3 loop spans 16 amino acids. The V gene's germline CDR1 is SEHNR and CDR2 FQNEAQ (reference sequence). The V and J ends lost 5 bases and 2 bases, in that order; junction bases with no gene match: 6. Written as DNA, the CDR3 is TGTGCCAGCAGCGTCCGTGGACTAGCGGGGCAAGAGACCCAGTACTTC. Amino acid sequence: CASSVRGLAGQETQYF.

This clonotype was seen repeatedly, ten times or more. The chain couples TRBV6-5 to TRBJ1-1; the match to TRBD1 covers 7 bases. This CDR3 has 14 amino acids. In germline, CDR1 is MNHEY, CDR2 SVGAGI. V lost 4 bases to trimming and J lost 0 bases; unmatched junction nucleotides: 2. The CDR3, as DNA: TGTGCCAGCAGTTGGGGACAGCTGAACACTGAAGCTTTCTTT. This translates into CASSWGQLNTEAFF.

Ten or more counts support this clonotype. The chain combines TRBV6-5 with TRBJ2-1, with 8 positions matching TRBD2. The trim removed 6 bases at V and 7 bases at J, leaving 5 bases unmatched. Germline V gives CDR1 MNHEY, CDR2 SVGAGI. The CDR3 totals 13 residues. The CDR3 DNA is TGTGCCAGCAGCTACGGACTAGCTAATGAGCAGTTCTTC. As protein: CASSYGLANEQFF.

The chain couples TRBV12-3 or TRBV12-4 to TRBJ2-5; D is ambiguous. This CDR3 contains 13 residues. V shed 1 base and J shed 3 bases, with 6 bases lying between them. CDR3 region: CASSLELKETQYF. CDR3 nucleotide sequence: TGTGCCAGCAGTTTAGAGCTAAAAGAGACCCAGTACTTC.

This clonotype was counted a few times. This sequence joins TRBV20-1 and TRBJ2-1, with a weak D call TRBD2 (5 bases). The V end lost 0 bases, the J end lost 2 bases, and 11 bases lay between the germline ends. The length of the CDR3 is 15 residues. Germline V CDR1 and CDR2: DFQATT, SNEGSKA (reference sequence). The chain's CDR3 is CSARDTSGTYNEQFF. Written as DNA, the CDR3 is TGCAGTGCTAGAGATACCAGCGGCACCTACAATGAGCAGTTCTTC.

This sequence joins TRBV6-2 or TRBV6-3 and TRBJ2-1; 8 nucleotides line up with TRBD2. CDR3 length: 18 amino acids. Looked up from germline, CDR1 is MNHEY and CDR2 is SVGEGT. V lost 0 bases, J lost 7 bases, and 14 bases stayed unmatched. The CDR3 protein is CASSYSLGTGGAGNEQFF. For the CDR3, the DNA is TGTGCCAGCAGTTACTCCCTCGGGACGGGGGGGGCCGGGAATGAGCAGTTCTTC.

The rearrangement joins TRBV7-6 to TRBJ2-7; 8 nucleotides line up with TRBD1. Germline V CDR1 and CDR2: SGHVS, FNYEAQ. V was pared by 3 bases and J by 3 bases, with 7 bases of the junction left unmatched. The CDR3 sequence is 15 residues long. CDR3 region: CASSLGPGGVYEQYF. In nucleotides, the CDR3 is TGTGCCAGCAGCTTGGGTCCAGGGGGCGTCTACGAGCAGTACTTC.

Only a few counts were recorded for this clonotype. This chain uses TRBV5-1 with TRBJ1-1, with 9 bases matching TRBD1. Losses at the gene ends were 4 bases for V and 4 bases for J; bases not matched to a gene: 11. The germline V gene has CDR1 SGHRS and CDR2 YFSETQ. There are 16 residues in the CDR3. The DNA of the CDR3 is TGCGCCAGCAGCACCCGGGACAGGGACCGGGGCACTGAAGCTTTCTTT. Its protein product is CASSTRDRDRGTEAFF.

This clonotype was recorded many times. V gene TRBV12-3 or TRBV12-4 combines with J gene TRBJ2-7, with D tentatively TRBD1 (6 bases). The germline V and J ends were trimmed by 3 bases and 6 bases, with 12 bases remaining between them. This CDR3 region has 13 residues. The CDR3 protein is CASSLNREGEQYV. Written as DNA, the CDR3 is TGTGCCAGCAGTTTGAACAGGGAAGGCGAGCAGTACGTC.

This clonotype came up a few times. V and J are TRBV5-1 and TRBJ2-5; weak D call: TRBD2 (5 bases). Trimming took off 3 bases at V and 1 base at J, with 10 bases between the two ends. Germline V CDR1 and CDR2: SGHRS, YFSETQ. The CDR3 covers 14 residues. The chain's CDR3 is CASSYEGSQETQYF. The DNA of the CDR3 is TGCGCCAGCAGCTATGAAGGGAGCCAAGAGACCCAGTACTTC.

This clonotype has a handful of counts. The gene calls are TRBV12-3 or TRBV12-4 and TRBJ2-1, with D possibly TRBD2 on 6 matching bases. V lost 7 bases to trimming and J lost 2 bases, with 15 bases between them. The CDR3 extends over 15 amino acids. The CDR3 DNA reads TGTGCCAGCACATCTCCTAGCGATACCTACAATGAGCAGTTCTTC. This encodes CASTSPSDTYNEQFF.

The count of this clonotype is one. The chain has TRBV6-1 and TRBJ2-7; TRBD1 is a possible D gene (6 bases). The CDR3 has 15 amino acids. Germline CDR1 is MNHNS and CDR2 is SASEGT. Trimming left V 5 bases short and J 0 bases short, with 14 bases between. CDR3 sequence: CASSPGTSFSYEQYF. The CDR3 DNA reads TGTGCCAGCAGTCCTGGGACATCCTTCTCCTACGAGCAGTACTTC.

The sample holds a few counts of this clonotype. The rearrangement joins TRBV4-1 to TRBJ2-1; 11 bases align to TRBD2. J was trimmed by 9 bases and V by 3 bases; bases with no gene match: 10. The CDR3 loop spans 16 amino acids. Germline V gene sequence: CDR1 MGHRA, CDR2 YSYEKL. The CDR3 DNA reads as TGCGCCAGCAGCCACCAACTTAGCGGGGGGGCCTTTGAGCAGTTCTTC. This gives the protein CASSHQLSGGAFEQFF.

This clonotype has a count of ten or more. The chain combines TRBV7-8 with TRBJ1-5; D uncertain. The CDR3 is 16 residues long. V lost 1 base, J lost 0 bases, and 10 bases lay in between. CDR1 SGHVS and CDR2 FQNEAQ come from the germline V gene. The CDR3 loop reads CASSLEGRGSNQPQHF. CDR3 sequence (DNA): TGTGCCAGCAGCTTAGAAGGACGGGGTAGCAATCAGCCCCAGCATTTT. The whole variable domain, filled in from reference TRBV7-8 and TRBJ1-5, reads GAGVSQSPRYKVAKRGQDVALRCDPISGHVSLFWYQQALGQGPEFLTYFQNEAQLDKSGLPSDRFFAERPEGSVSTLKIQRTQQEDSAVYLCASSLEGRGSNQPQHFGDGTRLSIL.

In this sample, this clonotype turned up many times. This rearrangement joins TRBV12-3 or TRBV12-4 to TRBJ2-5; 12 positions match TRBD1. The ends lost 6 bases at V and 4 bases at J; junction bases unmatched: 6. The CDR3 loop spans 15 amino acids. As DNA, the CDR3 is TGTGCCAGCAGCCGAGGGACAGGGGGCACAGAGACCCAGTACTTC. It codes for CASSRGTGGTETQYF.

The gene calls are TRBV27 and TRBJ2-7, with 10 positions matching TRBD1. The germline V gene has CDR1 MNHEY and CDR2 SMNVEV (reference sequence). CDR3 length equals 16 residues. V lost 5 bases, J lost 4 bases, and 11 bases stayed unmatched. The CDR3 coding sequence is TGTGCCAGCAGTACTACCGGGACAGGGGTGTTTTACGAGCAGTACTTC. Translation gives CASSTTGTGVFYEQYF.

The chain joins TRBV2 to TRBJ2-7; D ambiguous. V was clipped by 1 base and J by 6 bases, with 7 bases between them. CDR1 is SNHLY, CDR2 FYNNEI, per germline. The CDR3 is 12 amino acids. CDR3 amino acids: CASSEGSSEQYF. In nucleotides, the CDR3 is TGTGCCAGCAGTGAAGGCAGCTCCGAGCAGTACTTC.

The V call is TRBV4-1, the J call TRBJ2-1; TRBD2 matches 7 bases. The CDR3 is 19 amino acids. The V segment lost 0 bases and the J segment 0 bases; nucleotides outside the gene matches: 11. Germline lookup yields CDR1 MGHRA and CDR2 YSYEKL. The CDR3 sequence: CASSQDGSRRGSSYNEQFF. Written as DNA, the CDR3 is TGCGCCAGCAGCCAAGATGGGAGTAGGCGCGGGAGCTCCTACAATGAGCAGTTCTTC.

V and J are TRBV5-1 and TRBJ1-3; perhaps TRBD1 as D (5 bases). The V gene's germline CDR1 is SGHRS and CDR2 YFSETQ. The CDR3 is 16 residues long. V was pared by 4 bases and J by 0 bases, with 14 bases between. CDR3 in amino acids: CASSRWTTDSGNTIYF. The CDR3 region has the DNA TGCGCCAGCAGCCGCTGGACAACTGACTCTGGAAACACCATATATTTT.